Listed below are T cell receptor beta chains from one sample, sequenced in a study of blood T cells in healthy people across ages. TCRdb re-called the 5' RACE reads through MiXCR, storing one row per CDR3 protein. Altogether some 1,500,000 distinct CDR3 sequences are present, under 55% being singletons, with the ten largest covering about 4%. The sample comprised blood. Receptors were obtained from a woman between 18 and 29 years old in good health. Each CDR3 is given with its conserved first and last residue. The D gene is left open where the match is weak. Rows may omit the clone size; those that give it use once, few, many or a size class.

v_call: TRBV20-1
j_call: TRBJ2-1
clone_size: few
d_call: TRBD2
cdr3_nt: TGCAGTGCTAGAGACCGGACTAGCGGGAGATTCTCTGAGCAGTTCTTC
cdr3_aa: CSARDRTSGRFSEQFF

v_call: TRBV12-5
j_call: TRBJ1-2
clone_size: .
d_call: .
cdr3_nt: TGTGCTAGTGGTTACTCGGGCTATGGCTACACCTTC
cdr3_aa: CASGYSGYGYTF

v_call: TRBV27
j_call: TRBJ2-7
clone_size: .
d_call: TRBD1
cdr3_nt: TGTGCCAGCAGTTTATCCGGGACAGGGGTGGGCGAGCAGTACTTC
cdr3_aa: CASSLSGTGVGEQYF

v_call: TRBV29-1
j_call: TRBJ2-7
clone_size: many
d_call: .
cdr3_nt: TGCAGCGTTGGAGTAGACTCCTACGAGCAGTACTTC
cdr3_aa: CSVGVDSYEQYF

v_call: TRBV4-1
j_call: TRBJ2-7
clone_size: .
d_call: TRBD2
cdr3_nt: TGCGCCAGCAGCCAACCTAGCGGGAAAGACGAGCAGTACTTC
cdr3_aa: CASSQPSGKDEQYF

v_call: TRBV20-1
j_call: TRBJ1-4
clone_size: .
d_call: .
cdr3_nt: TGCAGTGTTTACCTAAATGAAAAACTGTTTTTT
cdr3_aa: CSVYLNEKLFF

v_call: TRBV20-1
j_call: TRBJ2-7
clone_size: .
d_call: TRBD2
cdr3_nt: TGCAGTGCTAGAGGCGGGACTAGCATACGTCTCTACGAGCAGTACTTC
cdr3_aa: CSARGGTSIRLYEQYF

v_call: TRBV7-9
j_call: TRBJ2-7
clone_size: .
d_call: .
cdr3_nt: TGTGCCAGCAGCTCCCCTTTGCGGGGATCCTACAATGAGCAGTACTTC
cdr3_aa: CASSSPLRGSYNEQYF

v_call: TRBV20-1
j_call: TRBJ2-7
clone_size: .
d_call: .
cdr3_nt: TGCAGTGCCCCGGACCCGACACGCCGCTCCTACAATGAGCAGTACTTC
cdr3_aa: CSAPDPTRRSYNEQYF

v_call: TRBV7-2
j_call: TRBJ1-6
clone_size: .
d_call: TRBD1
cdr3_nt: TGTGCCAGCAGCTCCAACAGGGGGCATTCACCCCTCCACTTT
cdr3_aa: CASSSNRGHSPLHF

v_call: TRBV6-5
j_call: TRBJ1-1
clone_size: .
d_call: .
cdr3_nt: TGTGCCAGCATTAGGGAACCAGGGTACACTGAAGCTTTCTTT
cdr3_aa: CASIREPGYTEAFF

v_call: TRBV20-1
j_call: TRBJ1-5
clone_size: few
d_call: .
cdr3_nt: TGCAGTGCTATGGCCCCTCTCCGGGAGAATCAGCCCCAGCATTTT
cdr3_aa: CSAMAPLRENQPQHF

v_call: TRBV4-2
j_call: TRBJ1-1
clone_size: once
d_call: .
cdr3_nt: TGTGCCAGCAGCCAAGATGCGGGCAGAAAGAACACTGAAGCTTTCTTT
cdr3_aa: CASSQDAGRKNTEAFF

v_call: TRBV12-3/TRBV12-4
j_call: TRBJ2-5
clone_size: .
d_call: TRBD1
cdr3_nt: TGTGCCAGCAGCCGGGACAGGGGGCTCGGTGAGCAGTACTTC
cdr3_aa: CASSRDRGLGEQYF

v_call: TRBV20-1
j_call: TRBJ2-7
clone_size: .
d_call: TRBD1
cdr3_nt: TGCAGTGCTAGAGTTGGGACAGGGCCCTACGAGCAGTACTTC
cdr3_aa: CSARVGTGPYEQYF

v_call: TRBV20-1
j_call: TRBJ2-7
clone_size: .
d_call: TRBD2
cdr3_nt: TGCAGTGCTGATCCGGGACTAGCGGGGGGTACCTACGAGCAGTACTTC
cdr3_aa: CSADPGLAGGTYEQYF

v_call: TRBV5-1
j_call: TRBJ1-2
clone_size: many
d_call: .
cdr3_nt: TGCGCCAGCAGCCCAACCTTCGACAGATCCTATGGCTACACCTTC
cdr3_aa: CASSPTFDRSYGYTF

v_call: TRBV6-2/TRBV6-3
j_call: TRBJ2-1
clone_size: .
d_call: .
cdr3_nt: TGTGCCGGCAGTTACGCGATTGTGGGCTCCAGACACCCCTACAATGAGCAGTTCTTC
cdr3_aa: CAGSYAIVGSRHPYNEQFF

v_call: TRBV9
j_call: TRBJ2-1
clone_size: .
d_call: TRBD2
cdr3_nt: TGTGCCAGCAGCGTTAGCGGGAGGTTCTACAATGAGCAGTTCTTC
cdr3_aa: CASSVSGRFYNEQFF

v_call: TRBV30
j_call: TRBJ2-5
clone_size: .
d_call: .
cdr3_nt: TGTGCCTGGAATCGGACACCCCAAGAGACCCAGTACTTC
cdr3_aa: CAWNRTPQETQYF

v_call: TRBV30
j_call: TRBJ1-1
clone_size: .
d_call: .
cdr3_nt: TGTGCCTGGAGTGTACAAGTTACAGGGAACACTGAAGCTTTCTTT
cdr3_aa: CAWSVQVTGNTEAFF

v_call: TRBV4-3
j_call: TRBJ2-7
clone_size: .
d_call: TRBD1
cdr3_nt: TGCGCCAGCAGCCATGGGGACAGGGTGTCCGAGCAGTACTTC
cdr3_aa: CASSHGDRVSEQYF

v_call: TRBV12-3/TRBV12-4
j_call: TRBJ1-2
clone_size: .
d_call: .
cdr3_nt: TGTGCCAGCAGTTCTGCCCAAAACTATGGCTACACCTTC
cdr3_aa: CASSSAQNYGYTF

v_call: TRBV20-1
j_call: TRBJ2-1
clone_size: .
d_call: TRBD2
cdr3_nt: TGCAGTGCTCAATTAACTCCTTGGACGGGACTAACCCCCAATGAGCAGTTCTTC
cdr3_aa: CSAQLTPWTGLTPNEQFF

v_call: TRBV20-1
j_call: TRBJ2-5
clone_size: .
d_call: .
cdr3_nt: TGCAGTGCCCCCTTCGGGGAGCAGTACTTC
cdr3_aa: CSAPFGEQYF

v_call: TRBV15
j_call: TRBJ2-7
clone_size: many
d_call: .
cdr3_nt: TGTGCCACCAGCAGAGAGAGAACAGGCACCTACGAGCAGTACTTC
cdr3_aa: CATSRERTGTYEQYF

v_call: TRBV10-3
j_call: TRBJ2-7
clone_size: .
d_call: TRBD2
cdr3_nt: TGTGCCATCAGTGGGGGAGGGATTGGATCCTACGAGCAGTACTTC
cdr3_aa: CAISGGGIGSYEQYF

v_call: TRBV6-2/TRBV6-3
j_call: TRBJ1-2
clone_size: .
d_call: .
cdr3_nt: TGTGCCAGCAGTTACCGGGACGCTCAGGGATACATCTATGGCTACACCTTC
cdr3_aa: CASSYRDAQGYIYGYTF

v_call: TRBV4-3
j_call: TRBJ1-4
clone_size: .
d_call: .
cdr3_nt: TGCGCCAGCAGCCAAGTAGGGACCGATAATGAAAAACTGTTTTTT
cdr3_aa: CASSQVGTDNEKLFF

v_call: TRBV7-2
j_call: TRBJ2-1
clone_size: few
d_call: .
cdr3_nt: TGTGCCAGCAGCTCAGGACAGACAAGCTCCTACAATGAGCAGTTCTTC
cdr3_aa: CASSSGQTSSYNEQFF

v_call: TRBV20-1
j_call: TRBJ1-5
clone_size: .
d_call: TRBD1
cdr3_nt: TGCAGTGCAATGACAGGGGGCGAGGGTCAGCCCCAGCATTTT
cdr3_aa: CSAMTGGEGQPQHF